This T cell receptor (beta chain) was identified in a study of cytomegalovirus exposure and HLA in healthy donors. In the study overall: There were about 85 million unique TCRs (from HLA-typed donors) in an early data release. Whole-study results and caveats: Reportedly, diagnosis of cytomegalovirus status by the classifier showed high specificity and sensitivity.

At sampling all donors were nominally healthy, likely with unrecorded immune exposures. Germline lookup yields CDR1 MDHEN and CDR2 SYDVKM. The V and J ends lost 6 bases and 6 bases respectively, with 14 bases between them. There are 13 residues in the CDR3. Of note for this clone: Its antigen is not known.

With 60 Vbeta and 13 Jbeta primers, the PCR was carried out. Using immunoSEQ multiplex PCR, the repertoire was profiled, and TCRdb retains in-frame clones only, with some absent. Here the sample spans about 170,000 clones, almost 80% being singletons. The material sequenced was PBMCs. The chain recombines TRBV28 with TRBJ1-2; D gene unclear. This clonotype originated in a woman aged 50 to 65 in good health and CMV-seropositive. The CDR3 reads CASSPGFSDGYTF. Written as DNA, the CDR3 is TGTGCCAGCAGCCCCGGTTTTAGCGATGGCTACACCTTC.